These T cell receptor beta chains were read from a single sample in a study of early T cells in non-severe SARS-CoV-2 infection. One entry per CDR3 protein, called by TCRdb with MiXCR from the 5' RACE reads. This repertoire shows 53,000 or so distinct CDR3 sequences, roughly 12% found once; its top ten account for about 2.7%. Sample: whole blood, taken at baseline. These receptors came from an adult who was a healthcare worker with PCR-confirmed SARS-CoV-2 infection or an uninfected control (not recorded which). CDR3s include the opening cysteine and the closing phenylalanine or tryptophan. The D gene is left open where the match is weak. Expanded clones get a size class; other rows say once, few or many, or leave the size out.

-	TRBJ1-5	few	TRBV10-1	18	CASRNRDPRVGGNQPQHF	TGCGCCAGCAGGAACCGGGACCCCCGGGTTGGGGGCAATCAGCCCCAGCATTTT
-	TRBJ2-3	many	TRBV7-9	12	CASSLSTDTQYF	TGTGCCAGCAGCCTAAGCACAGATACGCAGTATTTT
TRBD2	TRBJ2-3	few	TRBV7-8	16	CASRLGLAHSTDTQYF	TGTGCCAGCAGACTTGGACTAGCCCACAGCACAGATACGCAGTATTTT
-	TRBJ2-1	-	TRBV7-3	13	CASSLTSPNEQFF	TGTGCCAGCAGCTTAACGTCCCCCAATGAGCAGTTCTTC
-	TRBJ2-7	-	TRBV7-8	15	CASSGSGRLAYEQYF	TGTGCCAGCAGCGGATCTGGTAGACTAGCCTACGAGCAGTACTTC
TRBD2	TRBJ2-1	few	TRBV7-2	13	CASSLISGNEQFF	TGTGCCAGCAGCTTAATTAGCGGGAATGAGCAGTTCTTC
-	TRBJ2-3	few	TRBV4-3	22	CASSQDWAGQRLGTSSTDTQYF	TGCGCCAGCAGCCAAGATTGGGCGGGACAGAGGCTTGGTACCTCTAGCACAGATACGCAGTATTTT
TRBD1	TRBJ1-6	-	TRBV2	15	CASSRTGSHNSPLHF	TGTGCCAGCAGTCGGACAGGGTCGCACAATTCACCCCTCCACTTT
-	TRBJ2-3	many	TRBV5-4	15	CASSYPGAPRETQYF	TGTGCCAGCAGCTATCCGGGGGCCCCCCGTGAAACGCAGTATTTT
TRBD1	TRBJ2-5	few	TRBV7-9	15	CASSQYRQGNETQYF	TGTGCCAGCAGCCAATACCGACAGGGTAACGAGACCCAGTACTTC
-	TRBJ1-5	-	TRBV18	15	CASSLYGGSNQPQHF	TGTGCCAGCTCACTCTACGGAGGTAGCAATCAGCCCCAGCATTTT
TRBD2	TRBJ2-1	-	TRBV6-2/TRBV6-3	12	CASRSSGRGKFF	TGTGCCAGCAGGAGTAGCGGGAGGGGAAAATTCTTC
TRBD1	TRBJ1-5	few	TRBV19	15	CASSGGQGTSMPQHF	TGTGCCAGTAGTGGGGGACAGGGGACGTCTATGCCCCAGCATTTT
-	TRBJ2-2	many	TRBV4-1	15	CASSPGGLKTGELFF	TGCGCCAGCAGCCCCGGGGGGCTTAAGACCGGGGAGCTGTTTTTT
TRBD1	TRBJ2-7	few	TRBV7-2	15	CASRLDRGETYEQYF	TGTGCCAGCAGGTTAGACAGGGGTGAGACCTACGAGCAGTACTTC
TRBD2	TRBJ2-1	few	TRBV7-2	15	CASSLGGTSRNEQFF	TGTGCCAGCAGCTTAGGAGGGACTAGTCGAAATGAGCAGTTCTTC
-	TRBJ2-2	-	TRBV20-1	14	CSARRATNTGELFF	TGCAGTGCTAGGCGGGCGACCAACACCGGGGAGCTGTTTTTT
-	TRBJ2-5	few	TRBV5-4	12	CASSYPRETQYF	TGTGCCAGCAGCTACCCCCGAGAGACCCAGTACTTC
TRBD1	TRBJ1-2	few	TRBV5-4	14	CASSLDRANYGYTF	TGTGCCAGCAGCCTCGACAGGGCTAACTATGGCTACACCTTC
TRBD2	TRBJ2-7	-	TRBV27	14	CASSYLAEGREQYF	TGTGCCAGCAGTTACCTAGCGGAGGGGAGGGAGCAGTACTTC
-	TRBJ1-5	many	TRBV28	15	CASSFAGRSNQPQHF	TGTGCCAGCAGTTTTGCAGGGCGTAGCAATCAGCCCCAGCATTTT
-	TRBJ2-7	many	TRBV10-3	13	CAISEEQGIEQYF	TGTGCCATCAGTGAGGAGCAGGGGATCGAGCAGTACTTC
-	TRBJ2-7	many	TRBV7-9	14	CASSSPRQSYEQYF	TGTGCCAGCAGCTCCCCCCGACAGTCCTACGAGCAGTACTTC
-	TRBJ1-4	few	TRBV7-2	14	CASSLPGAGEKLFF	TGTGCCAGCAGCTTACCCGGGGCTGGGGAAAAACTGTTTTTT
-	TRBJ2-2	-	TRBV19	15	CASSWGAISPGELFF	TGTGCCAGTAGTTGGGGGGCGATCAGTCCCGGGGAGCTGTTTTTT
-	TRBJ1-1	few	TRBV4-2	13	CASSQDRDTEAFF	TGTGCCAGCAGCCAAGATCGGGACACTGAAGCTTTCTTT
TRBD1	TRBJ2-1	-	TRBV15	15	CATSRDGTDYNEQFF	TGTGCCACCAGCAGAGATGGGACAGATTACAATGAGCAGTTCTTC
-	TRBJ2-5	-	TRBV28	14	CASSPPAAGETQYF	TGTGCCAGCAGCCCCCCGGCCGCGGGAGAGACCCAGTACTTC
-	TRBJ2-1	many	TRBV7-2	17	CASSLGFGIGSYNEQFF	TGTGCCAGCAGCTTAGGCTTTGGGATAGGGTCCTACAATGAGCAGTTCTTC
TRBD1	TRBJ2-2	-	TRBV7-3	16	CASSKDRGPGNAELFF	TGTGCCAGCAGCAAGGACAGGGGGCCGGGTAACGCGGAGCTGTTTTTT
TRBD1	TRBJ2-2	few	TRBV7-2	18	CASSYSGTGGANTGELFF	TGTGCCAGCAGCTATTCAGGCACAGGGGGCGCGAACACCGGGGAGCTGTTTTTT
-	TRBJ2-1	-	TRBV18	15	CASSPQGPPWDEQFF	TGTGCCAGCTCACCCCAGGGCCCTCCTTGGGATGAGCAGTTCTTC
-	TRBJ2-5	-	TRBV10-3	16	CAISESLFSLGETQYF	TGTGCCATCAGTGAGTCCTTGTTTAGCCTCGGAGAGACCCAGTACTTC
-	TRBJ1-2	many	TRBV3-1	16	CASSQEGSRFGYGYTF	TGTGCCAGCAGCCAAGAAGGGTCGAGGTTTGGCTATGGCTACACCTTC
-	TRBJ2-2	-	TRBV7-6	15	CASSFPPSRTGELFF	TGTGCCAGCAGCTTTCCCCCCTCTCGCACCGGGGAGCTGTTTTTT
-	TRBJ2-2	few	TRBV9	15	CASSVEDHDTGELFF	TGTGCCAGCAGCGTAGAAGACCACGACACCGGGGAGCTGTTTTTT
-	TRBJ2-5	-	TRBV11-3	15	CASSLRVGGQETQYF	TGTGCCAGCAGCTTAAGAGTGGGGGGCCAAGAGACCCAGTACTTC
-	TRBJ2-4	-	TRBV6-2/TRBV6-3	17	CASSPPGSDLAKNIQYF	TGTGCCAGCTCACCACCCGGAAGCGACCTAGCCAAAAACATTCAGTACTTC
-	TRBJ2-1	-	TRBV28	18	CASSHGEVMRSSYNEQFF	TGTGCCAGCAGCCACGGGGAGGTTATGCGGAGCTCCTACAATGAGCAGTTCTTC
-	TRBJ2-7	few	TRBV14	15	CASSQVVSPSSEQYF	TGTGCCAGCAGCCAAGTTGTTAGCCCCTCCTCCGAGCAGTACTTC
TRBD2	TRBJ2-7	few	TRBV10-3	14	CAISEGTSGNEQYF	TGTGCCATCAGTGAAGGGACTAGCGGGAACGAGCAGTACTTC
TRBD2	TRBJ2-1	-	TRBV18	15	CASSPPSGSGTEQFF	TGTGCCAGCTCACCACCGAGCGGGAGTGGGACTGAGCAGTTCTTC